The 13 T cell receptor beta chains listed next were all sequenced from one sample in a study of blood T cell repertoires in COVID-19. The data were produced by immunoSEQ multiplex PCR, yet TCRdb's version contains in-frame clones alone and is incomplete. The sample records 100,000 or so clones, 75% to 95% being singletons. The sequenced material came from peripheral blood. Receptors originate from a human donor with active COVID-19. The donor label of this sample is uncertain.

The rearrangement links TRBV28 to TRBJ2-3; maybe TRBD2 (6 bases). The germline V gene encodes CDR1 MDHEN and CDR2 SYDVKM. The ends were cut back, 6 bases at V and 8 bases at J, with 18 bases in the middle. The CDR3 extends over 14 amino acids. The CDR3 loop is CASSGGTSIRTQYF. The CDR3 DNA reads TGTGCCAGCAGCGGGGGAACCTCGATTCGTACGCAGTATTTT.

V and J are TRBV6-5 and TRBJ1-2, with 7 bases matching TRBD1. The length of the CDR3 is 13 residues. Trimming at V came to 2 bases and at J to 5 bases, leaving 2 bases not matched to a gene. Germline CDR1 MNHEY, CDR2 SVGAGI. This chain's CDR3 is CASSYGGQYGYTF. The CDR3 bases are TGTGCCAGCAGTTACGGGGGACAGTATGGCTACACCTTC.

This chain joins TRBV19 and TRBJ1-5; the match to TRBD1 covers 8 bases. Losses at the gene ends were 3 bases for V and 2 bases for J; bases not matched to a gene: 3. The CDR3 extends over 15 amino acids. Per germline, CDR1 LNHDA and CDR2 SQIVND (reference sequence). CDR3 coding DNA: TGTGCCAGTAGTATGGACAGGGAGCGCAATCAGCCCCAGCATTTT. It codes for CASSMDRERNQPQHF.

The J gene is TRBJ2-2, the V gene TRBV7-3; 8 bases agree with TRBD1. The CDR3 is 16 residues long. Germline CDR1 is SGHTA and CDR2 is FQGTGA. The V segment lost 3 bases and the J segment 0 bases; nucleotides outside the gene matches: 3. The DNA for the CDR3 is TGTGCCAGCAGCTTCACGGACAGGGCGAACACCGGGGAGCTGTTTTTT. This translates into CASSFTDRANTGELFF.

CDR3 sequence: CASSYSQASYEQYF. The CDR3 DNA reads as TGTGCCAGCAGTTACTCGCAGGCCTCCTACGAGCAGTACTTC. The rearrangement joins TRBV6-5 to TRBJ2-7, with D hard to call. CDR3 length: 14 residues. V lost 0 bases, J lost 0 bases, and 6 bases lay in between. CDR1 is MNHEY and CDR2 is SVGAGI in the germline V gene.

CDR3 protein: CASSLGSGGRDEQFF. CDR3 nucleotide sequence: TGTGCCAGCAGCCTTGGTAGCGGGGGGAGGGATGAGCAGTTCTTC. The genes are TRBV11-2 and TRBJ2-1; 10 nucleotides line up with TRBD2. Losses at the gene ends were 5 bases for V and 8 bases for J; bases not matched to a gene: 9. This CDR3 is 15 amino acids long. The V gene's germline CDR1 is SGHAT and CDR2 FQNNGV.

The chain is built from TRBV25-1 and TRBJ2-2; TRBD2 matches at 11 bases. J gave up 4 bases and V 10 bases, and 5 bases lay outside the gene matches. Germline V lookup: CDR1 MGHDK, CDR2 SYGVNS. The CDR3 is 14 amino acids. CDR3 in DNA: TGTGCCACCCGACTAGCGGGGAGCACCGGGGAGCTGTTTTTT. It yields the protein CATRLAGSTGELFF.

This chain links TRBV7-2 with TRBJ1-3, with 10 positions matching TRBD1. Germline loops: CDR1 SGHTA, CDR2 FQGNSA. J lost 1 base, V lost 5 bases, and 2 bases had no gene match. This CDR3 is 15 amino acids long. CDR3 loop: CASSRTGGSGNTIYF. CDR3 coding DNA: TGTGCCAGCAGCCGGACAGGGGGTTCTGGAAACACCATATATTTT.

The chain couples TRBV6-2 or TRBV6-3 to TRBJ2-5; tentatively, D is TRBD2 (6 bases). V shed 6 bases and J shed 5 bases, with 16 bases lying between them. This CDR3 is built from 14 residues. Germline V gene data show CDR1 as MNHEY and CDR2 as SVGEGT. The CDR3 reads CASSKQGLGETQYF. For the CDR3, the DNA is TGTGCCAGCAGCAAGCAGGGACTGGGGGAGACCCAGTACTTC.

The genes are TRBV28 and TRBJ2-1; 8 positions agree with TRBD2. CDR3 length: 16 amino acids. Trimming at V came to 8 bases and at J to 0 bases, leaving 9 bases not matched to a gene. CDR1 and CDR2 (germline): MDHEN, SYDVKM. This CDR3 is CASYSEGTSSYNEQFF. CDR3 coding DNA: TGTGCCAGCTACTCTGAGGGGACTAGCTCCTACAATGAGCAGTTCTTC.

CDR3: CASSPRQGTRGETQYF. The CDR3 region has the DNA TGTGCCAGCAGCCCACGACAGGGGACTCGCGGGGAGACCCAGTACTTC. The genes are TRBV7-9 and TRBJ2-5, with TRBD1 identical over 8 bases. The CDR3 extends over 16 amino acids. Looked up from germline, CDR1 is SEHNR and CDR2 is FQNEAQ (reference sequence). Unmatched junction bases numbered 13, after V lost 5 bases and J lost 5 bases. The variable domain in full, with the rest retrieved from reference TRBV7-9 and TRBJ2-5, is DTGVSQNPRHKITKRGQNVTFRCDPISEHNRLYWYRQTLGQGPEFLTYFQNEAQLEKSRLLSDRFSAERPKGSFSTLEIQRTEQGDSAMYLCASSPRQGTRGETQYFGPGTRLLVL.

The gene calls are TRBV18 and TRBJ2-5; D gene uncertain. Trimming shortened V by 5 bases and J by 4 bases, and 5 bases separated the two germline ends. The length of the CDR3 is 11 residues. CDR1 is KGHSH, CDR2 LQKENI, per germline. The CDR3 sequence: CASSGGETQYF. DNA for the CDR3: TGTGCCAGCTCAGGCGGAGAGACCCAGTACTTC.

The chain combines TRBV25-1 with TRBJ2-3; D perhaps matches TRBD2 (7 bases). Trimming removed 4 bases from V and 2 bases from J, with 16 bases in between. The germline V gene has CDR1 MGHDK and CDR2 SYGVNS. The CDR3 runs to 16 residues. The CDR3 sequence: CASSGGGGGLTDTQYF. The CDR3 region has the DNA TGTGCCAGCAGTGGGGGAGGGGGGGGCCTCACAGATACGCAGTATTTT. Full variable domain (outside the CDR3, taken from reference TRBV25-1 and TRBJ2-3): EADIYQTPRYLVIGTGKKITLECSQTMGHDKMYWYQQDPGMELHLIHYSYGVNSTEKGDLSSESTVSRIRTEHFPLTLESARPSHTSQYLCASSGGGGGLTDTQYFGPGTRLTVL.